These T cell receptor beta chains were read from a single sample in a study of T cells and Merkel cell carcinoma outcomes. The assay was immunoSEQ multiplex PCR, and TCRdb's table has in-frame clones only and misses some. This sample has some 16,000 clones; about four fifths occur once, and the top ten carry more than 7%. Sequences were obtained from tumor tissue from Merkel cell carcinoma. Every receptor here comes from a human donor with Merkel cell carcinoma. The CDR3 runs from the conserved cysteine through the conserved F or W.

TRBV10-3 CAISEEGGTDTQYF
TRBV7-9 CASSLGGTVNTEAFF
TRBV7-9 CASSLAGSGYGYTF
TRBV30 CAWSGGANQPQHF
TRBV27 CASRIQGSYEQYF
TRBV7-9 CASSSIKWDPKRAFF
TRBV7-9 CASSLAAISGNTIYF
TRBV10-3 CAIATQGEPYGYTF
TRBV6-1 CASSEDGTAYEQYF
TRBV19 CASSIRLAGTGLQETQYF
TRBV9 CASSARQGGTEAFF
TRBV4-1 CASSPEEGGSYGYTF
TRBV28 CASREGNTEAFF
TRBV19 CASTSGSQPQHF
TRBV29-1 CSVEKEAGTEAFF
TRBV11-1 CASMGGTYEQYF
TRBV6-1 CASSETGGEWDEQYF
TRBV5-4 CASSPGTGTQETQYF
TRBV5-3 CARSLSGKGAEAFF
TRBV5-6 CASSLMVAGGIDTQYF
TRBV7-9 CARDRVNTGELFF
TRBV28 CASSLGVAGGRPDTQYF
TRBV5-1 CASSLLGQGSSYNSPLHF
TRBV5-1 CASSKGTSGIEQFF
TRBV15 CATSGERSNQPQHF
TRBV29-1 CSVVLERNPSHEQYF
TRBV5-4 CASTPMGGTEAFF
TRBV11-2 CASSRIPGQGALGANVLTF
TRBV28 CASSSRSLAKNIQYF
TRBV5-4 CASSPELAGAETQYF
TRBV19 CASSIGGGSTDTQYF
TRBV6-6 CATTGVLSYNEQFF
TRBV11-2 CASSSLGAHYGYTF
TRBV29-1 CSANGGATDTQYF
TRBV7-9 CASSLKQGPTEAFF
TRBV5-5 CASSSEGQGGRDTQYF
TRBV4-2 CASSQGGAGSYNEQFF
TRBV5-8 CASSLETLQDTQYF
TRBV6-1 CASSEAGVGGTYGYTF
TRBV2 CASSRGAYEQYF
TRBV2 CASSSTSGELFF
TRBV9 CASSKGDSNEKLFF
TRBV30 CAWSVQGDYGYTF
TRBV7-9 CASSSRDEKLFF